These 9 T cell receptor beta chains were all obtained from the same sample, sequenced in a study of metastatic and nonmetastatic thyroid tumors. All patients reached thyroid surgery having received no treatment beforehand. TCRdb re-analyzed the PCR reads through MiXCR. The sample carries about 19,000 clones, 25% recorded once. Input material: blood. The receptors originated from a male donor with papillary thyroid cancer or a benign thyroid nodule (not recorded which). Some clones in this sample may be carry-over from other donors' samples.

By share of the sample, this clone is medium-sized. The chain employs TRBV11-2 and TRBJ2-1; 11 positions agree with TRBD2. Germline V lookup: CDR1 SGHAT, CDR2 FQNNGV. V dropped 6 bases and J dropped 7; count of bases not matched to a gene: 8. This CDR3 is built from 15 residues. CDR3 residues: CASSPLAGGSNEQFF. As DNA, the CDR3 is TGTGCCAGCAGTCCTCTAGCGGGAGGATCAAATGAGCAGTTCTTC.

This clone is classed as medium-sized. The chain recombines TRBV10-3 with TRBJ1-1, with D perhaps TRBD1 (5 bases). V shed 4 bases and J shed 4 bases, with 13 bases lying between them. CDR3 length: 14 amino acids. CDR1 and CDR2 (germline): ENHRY, SYGVKD. CDR3 DNA: TGTGCCATCAGTGGGGGGTGGGGAGCCACTGAAGCTTTCTTT. Translating gives CAISGGWGATEAFF.

There are a few counts of this clone. The chain has TRBV28 and TRBJ2-2; 7 bases line up with TRBD2. The CDR3 covers 13 residues. Germline V gene lookup returns CDR1 MDHEN and CDR2 SYDVKM. Trimming took 4 bases from V and 7 from J; bases not matched to a gene: 3. The CDR3 spells CASSWGGGGELFF. The CDR3 region has the DNA TGTGCCAGCAGTTGGGGGGGAGGCGGGGAGCTGTTTTTT.

The chain links TRBV7-6 to TRBJ2-7, with TRBD1 matching 9 bases. The ends lost 5 bases at V and 2 bases at J; junction bases unmatched: 10. The CDR3 is made up of 16 amino acids. Germline CDR1 SGHVS, CDR2 FNYEAQ. The CDR3: CASSPPLGQGTYEQYF. The CDR3 bases are TGTGCCAGCAGCCCCCCCCTGGGACAGGGCACCTACGAGCAGTACTTC. The full variable domain, in which reference TRBV7-6 and TRBJ2-7 provide the parts outside the CDR3, is GAGVSQSPRYKVTKRGQDVALRCDPISGHVSLYWYRQALGQGPEFLTYFNYEAQQDKSGLPNDRFSAERPEGSISTLTIQRTEQRDSAMYRCASSPPLGQGTYEQYFGPGTRLTVT.

This rearrangement joins TRBV28 to TRBJ1-2; unclear D gene. V was shortened by 6 bases and J by 0 bases, with 8 bases between the two germline ends. Germline CDR1 MDHEN, CDR2 SYDVKM. The CDR3 has 13 residues. The CDR3 coding sequence is TGTGCCAGCAGAGTGACCGCTAACTATGGCTACACCTTC. Protein sequence: CASRVTANYGYTF.

This clone has at least ten counts. The CDR3 nucleotides are TGTGCCAGCAGCTTGAACTCGGGGGGCACAGGTCACCCCGGCTACAATGAGCAGTTCTTC. It specifies CASSLNSGGTGHPGYNEQFF. J is TRBJ2-1 and V is TRBV5-6; the D gene is possibly TRBD2 (7 bases). V lost 1 base and J lost 3, with 26 bases in between. Germline V CDR1 and CDR2: SGHDT, YYEEEE. The CDR3 has 20 residues.

Remarks on this clone: Other nucleotide sequences in the sample specify the same CDR3. V is TRBV19 and J is TRBJ2-1; 7 bases are a match to TRBD2. Unmatched junction bases numbered 9, after V lost 6 bases and J lost 4 bases. The germline gives CDR1 LNHDA, CDR2 SQIVND (reference sequence). The CDR3 consists of 15 residues. The DNA of the CDR3 is TGTGCCAGTAGGGAGGTAGCGGGTGAGTACAATGAGCAGTTCTTC. As protein: CASREVAGEYNEQFF.

By share of the sample, this clone is medium-sized. The chain carries TRBV12-3 or TRBV12-4 and TRBJ2-2; D perhaps matches TRBD1 (6 bases). V was pared by 1 base and J by 5 bases, with 11 bases between. CDR3 length: 15 residues. CDR3 nucleotide sequence: TGTGCCAGCAGTTTAGGGGGGCTTAGGACCGGGGAGCTGTTTTTT. It codes for CASSLGGLRTGELFF.

The CDR3 DNA reads TGTGCCAGCAGCCAAGATTGGGGGGGGACGCAGTATTTT. Translated: CASSQDWGGTQYF. V gene TRBV3-1 combines with J gene TRBJ2-3; 7 nucleotides line up with TRBD2. The CDR3 is 13 residues long. Per germline, CDR1 LGHDT and CDR2 YNNKEL (reference sequence). J gave up 9 bases and V 0 bases, and 3 bases lay outside the gene matches.